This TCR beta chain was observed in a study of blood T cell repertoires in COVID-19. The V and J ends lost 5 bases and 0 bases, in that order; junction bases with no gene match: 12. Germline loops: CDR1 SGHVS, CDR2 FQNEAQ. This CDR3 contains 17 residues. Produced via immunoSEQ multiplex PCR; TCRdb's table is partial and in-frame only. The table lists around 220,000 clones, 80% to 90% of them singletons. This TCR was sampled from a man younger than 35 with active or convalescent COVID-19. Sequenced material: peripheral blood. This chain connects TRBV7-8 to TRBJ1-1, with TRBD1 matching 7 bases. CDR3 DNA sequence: TGTGCCAGCAGCCCGAAACAGGGGCTAGGGATGAACACTGAAGCTTTCTTT. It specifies CASSPKQGLGMNTEAFF.